The 19 T cell receptor beta chains in this list originate from one sample, sequenced in a study of a mutant IDH1 vaccine in newly diagnosed glioma. Libraries were prepared by immunoSEQ multiplex PCR; TCRdb keeps only in-frame clonotypes and omits some of them. The profile covers some 130,000 clones, with about 80% appearing a single time and 4.5% to 6% taken by the ten largest. Noted time point: week 11, during vaccination. Topical imiquimod accompanied each vaccine dose, which consisted of 300 ug of mutant IDH1 20-mer peptide. These TCRs' antigens remain unknown. The input for sequencing was PBMCs, taken from a glioma patient whose treatment included an IDH1 peptide vaccine. Receptor source: a man aged 40-50 years with glioma.

CDR3 nucleotides: TGTGCCTGGAGCTCCGGGACACCTGTCGATCAGCCCCAGCATTTT. It specifies CAWSSGTPVDQPQHF. This rearrangement joins TRBV30 to TRBJ1-5; D is possibly TRBD1 (6 bases). Trimming took off 3 bases at V and 5 bases at J, with 17 bases between the two ends. CDR3 length equals 15 residues. The germline gives CDR1 GTSNPN, CDR2 SVGIG (reference sequence).

The CDR3 protein is CASSLEHYGYTF. The CDR3 coding sequence is TGTGCCAGCAGCTTGGAGCACTATGGCTACACCTTC. V and J are TRBV7-8 and TRBJ1-2; no clear D. CDR1 is SGHVS and CDR2 is FQNEAQ in the germline V gene. The length of the CDR3 is 12 residues. Trimming shortened V by 3 bases and J by 3 bases, and 5 bases separated the two germline ends.

The CDR3: CASSETGGGNTEAFF. CDR3 sequence (DNA): TGCGCCAGCAGTGAAACAGGAGGGGGGAACACTGAAGCTTTCTTT. The chain recombines TRBV10-2 with TRBJ1-1, with a weak D call TRBD1 (6 bases). CDR1 WSHSY and CDR2 SAAADI come from the germline V gene. This CDR3 has 15 residues. Deletions cut 3 bases from V and 1 base from J, with 12 bases between.

The chain uses TRBV7-3 and TRBJ2-3; TRBD1 agrees at 10 bases. The CDR3 is 16 amino acids. Unmatched junction bases numbered 7, after V lost 2 bases and J lost 5 bases. CDR1 and CDR2 (germline): SGHTA, FQGTGA. The CDR3 region is CASSLSSGQGRDTQYF. CDR3 DNA sequence: TGTGCCAGCAGCTTATCCTCGGGACAGGGGAGAGATACGCAGTATTTT.

The genes are TRBV10-1 and TRBJ1-4; 7 bases match TRBD1. The CDR3 is 17 amino acids. The trim removed 1 base at V and 4 bases at J, leaving 9 bases unmatched. In germline, CDR1 is WNHNN, CDR2 SYGVQD (reference sequence). The CDR3 nucleotides read TGCGCCAGCAGTGAGTGGCAGGGGGACGGAGTTAATGAAAAACTGTTTTTT. It yields the protein CASSEWQGDGVNEKLFF.

The J gene is TRBJ2-7, the V gene TRBV11-3, with 7 bases matching TRBD1. Germline V gives CDR1 SGHNT, CDR2 YENEEA. This CDR3 is built from 15 residues. The J segment lost 7 bases and the V segment lost 4 bases, leaving 13 bases of the junction unmatched. The CDR3 DNA sequence: TGTGCCAGCAGCTCGACAGGGCCTGGATTTAAAGAGCAGTACTTC. Encoded protein: CASSSTGPGFKEQYF.

This chain connects TRBV6-6 to TRBJ1-6; D call uncertain. CDR3 length: 14 amino acids. V gave up 8 bases and J gave up 7 bases, with 15 bases separating them. CDR1 is MNHNY, CDR2 SVGAGI, per germline (reference sequence). CDR3 in amino acids: CASSLTFVNSPLHF. Written as DNA, the CDR3 is TGTGCCAGCTCTCTAACTTTTGTAAATTCACCCCTCCACTTT.

This clone was recorded many times. The gene calls are TRBV2 and TRBJ2-3; 8 nucleotides agree with TRBD1. The V segment lost 2 bases and the J segment 2 bases; nucleotides outside the gene matches: 9. CDR1 is SNHLY, CDR2 FYNNEI, per germline. This CDR3 has 17 residues. The chain's CDR3 is CASSERLTGAFTDTQYF. For the CDR3, the DNA is TGTGCCAGCAGTGAAAGGTTGACAGGGGCCTTCACAGATACGCAGTATTTT.

The chain employs TRBV5-4 and TRBJ2-5, with 7 positions matching TRBD1. V gave up 0 bases and J gave up 2 bases; unmatched junction bases: 10. Per germline, CDR1 SGHNT and CDR2 YYREEE (reference sequence). The CDR3 contains 17 residues. The CDR3: CASSLGSRQGRQETQYF. The CDR3 DNA is TGTGCCAGCAGCTTGGGATCCCGACAGGGTCGGCAAGAGACCCAGTACTTC.

This chain links TRBV5-1 with TRBJ2-7; 8 bases align to TRBD1. This CDR3 region has 16 residues. V shed 0 bases and J 3 bases; nucleotides not matched to a gene: 8. CDR1 and CDR2 (germline): SGHRS, YFSETQ. CDR3 loop: CASSLVPSGGNYEQYF. The CDR3 DNA reads TGCGCCAGCAGCTTGGTACCGTCAGGGGGCAACTACGAGCAGTACTTC.

This clone was found a few times. The genes are TRBV5-1 and TRBJ2-5; 7 bases align to TRBD1. CDR3 size: 15 residues. Unmatched junction bases numbered 9, after V lost 3 bases and J lost 4 bases. Germline V CDR1 and CDR2: SGHRS, YFSETQ. In DNA form, the CDR3 reads TGCGCCAGCAGCTCATCAACAGGGGATGGAGAGACCCAGTACTTC. It specifies CASSSSTGDGETQYF.

This clone was recorded only once. V is TRBV19 and J is TRBJ1-2, with D tentatively TRBD1 (5 bases). Germline V gene sequence: CDR1 LNHDA, CDR2 SQIVND (reference sequence). This CDR3 has 12 residues. V was trimmed by 5 bases and J by 6 bases, leaving 10 bases between them. CDR3 amino acids: CASSQGGDGYTF. The CDR3 DNA reads TGTGCCAGTAGTCAGGGTGGCGATGGCTACACCTTC.

V is TRBV7-6 and J is TRBJ2-5, with 7 bases that match TRBD1. CDR1 and CDR2 from the germline V gene are SGHVS and FNYEAQ. This CDR3 has 14 amino acids. V lost 4 bases, J lost 4 bases, and 6 bases stayed unmatched. The CDR3, as DNA: TGTGCCAGCAGCTCACAGGGGAACCGAGAGACCCAGTACTTC. Protein product: CASSSQGNRETQYF.

The V and J genes are TRBV19 and TRBJ2-1; 9 bases line up with TRBD1. Germline trimming cut 7 bases from V and 8 bases from J; bases unmatched to any gene: 9. The CDR3 spans 14 residues. Germline V lookup: CDR1 LNHDA, CDR2 SQIVND (reference sequence). The CDR3 coding sequence is TGTGCCAGTACAAGGGACAGGGTGGAGGATGAGCAGTTCTTC. As protein: CASTRDRVEDEQFF.

This clone is a singleton in its sample. The chain carries TRBV7-2 and TRBJ1-5; TRBD1 is a possible D gene (5 bases). CDR1 and CDR2 from the germline V gene are SGHTA and FQGNSA. This CDR3 spans 15 amino acids. The V and J ends lost 1 base and 7 bases respectively, with 14 bases between them. Here the CDR3 DNA reads TGTGCCAGCAGCTTAGAAGTCAGGGCTTACCAGCCCCAGCATTTT. It translates to CASSLEVRAYQPQHF.

The V call is TRBV4-2, the J call TRBJ2-7, with D possibly TRBD2 on 7 matching bases. The CDR3 is 16 amino acids. Germline CDR1 LGHNA, CDR2 YNFKEQ. V lost 0 bases and J 6 bases, leaving 18 bases between the germline ends. The CDR3 sequence is CASSQEIRGAAGEQYF. CDR3 DNA: TGTGCCAGCAGCCAAGAAATCCGGGGGGCCGCGGGCGAGCAGTACTTC.

V gene TRBV7-9 combines with J gene TRBJ2-3, with D tentatively TRBD1 (7 bases). Trimming stripped 1 base from V and 10 bases from J, with 15 bases between. Germline assignment: CDR1 SEHNR and CDR2 FQNEAQ (reference sequence). This CDR3 region has 14 residues. The CDR3 nucleotides are TGTGCCAGCAGCTTAGGACAGGGAGGAGGGGCGCAGTATTTT. It is translated as CASSLGQGGGAQYF.

CDR3 coding DNA: TGTGCCAGCAGCGTAGTGGACAGGGGTGGCTACACCTTC. Its protein product is CASSVVDRGGYTF. V and J are TRBV9 and TRBJ1-2; the match to TRBD1 covers 9 bases. The CDR3 is 13 amino acids. The germline V gene encodes CDR1 SGDLS and CDR2 YYNGEE. Germline trimming cut 0 bases from V and 7 bases from J; bases unmatched to any gene: 1. Full variable domain (remainder filled in from reference TRBV9 and TRBJ1-2): DSGVTQTPKHLITATGQRVTLRCSPRSGDLSVYWYQQSLDQGLQFLIQYYNGEERAKGNILERFSAQQFPDLHSELNLSSLELGDSALYFCASSVVDRGGYTFGSGTRLTVV.

The chain has TRBV18 and TRBJ1-2; 7 nucleotides line up with TRBD1. Germline loops: CDR1 KGHSH, CDR2 LQKENI. CDR3 length: 15 residues. Trimming removed 4 bases from V and 2 bases from J; junction bases left unmatched: 7. The CDR3 DNA is TGTGCCAGCTCACTCGACAGGGCCACGAACTATGGCTACACCTTC. It translates to CASSLDRATNYGYTF.